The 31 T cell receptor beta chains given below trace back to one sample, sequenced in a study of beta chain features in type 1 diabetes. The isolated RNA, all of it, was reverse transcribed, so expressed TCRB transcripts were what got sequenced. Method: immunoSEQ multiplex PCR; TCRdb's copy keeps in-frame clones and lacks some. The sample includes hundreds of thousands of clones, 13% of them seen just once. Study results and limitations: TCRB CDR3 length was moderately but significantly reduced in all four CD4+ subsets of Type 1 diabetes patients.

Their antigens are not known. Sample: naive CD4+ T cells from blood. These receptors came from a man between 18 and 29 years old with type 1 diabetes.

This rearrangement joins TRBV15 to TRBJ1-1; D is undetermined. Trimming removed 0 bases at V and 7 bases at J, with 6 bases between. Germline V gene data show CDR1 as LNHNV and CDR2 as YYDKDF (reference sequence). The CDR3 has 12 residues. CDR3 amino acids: CATSRDVGEAFF. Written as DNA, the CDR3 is TGTGCCACCAGCAGAGATGTCGGTGAAGCTTTCTTT. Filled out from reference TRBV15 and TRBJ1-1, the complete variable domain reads DAMVIQNPRYQVTQFGKPVTLSCSQTLNHNVMYWYQQKSSQAPKLLFHYYDKDFNNEADTPDNFQSRRPNTSFCFLDIRSPGLGDTAMYLCATSRDVGEAFFGQGTRLTVV.

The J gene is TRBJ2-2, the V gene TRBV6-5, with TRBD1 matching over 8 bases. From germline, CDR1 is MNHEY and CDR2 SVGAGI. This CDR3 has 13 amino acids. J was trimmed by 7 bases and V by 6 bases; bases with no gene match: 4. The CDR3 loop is CASSSTGVGELFF. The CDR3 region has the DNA TGTGCCAGCAGCTCGACAGGGGTCGGGGAGCTGTTTTTT.

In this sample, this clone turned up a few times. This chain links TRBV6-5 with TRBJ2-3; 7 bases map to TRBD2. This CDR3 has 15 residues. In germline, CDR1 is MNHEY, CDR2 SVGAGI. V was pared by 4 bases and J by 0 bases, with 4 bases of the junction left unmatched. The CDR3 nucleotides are TGTGCCAGCAGTTCCAGAGCGGGGAGCACAGATACGCAGTATTTT. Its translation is CASSSRAGSTDTQYF.

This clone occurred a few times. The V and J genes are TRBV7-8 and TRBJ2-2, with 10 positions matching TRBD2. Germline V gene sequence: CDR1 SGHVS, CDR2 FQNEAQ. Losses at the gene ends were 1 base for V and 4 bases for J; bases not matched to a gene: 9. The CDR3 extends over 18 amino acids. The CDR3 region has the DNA TGTGCCAGCAGCTTAGAGGGTAGCGGGGGGCCCCTCACCGGGGAGCTGTTTTTT. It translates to CASSLEGSGGPLTGELFF.

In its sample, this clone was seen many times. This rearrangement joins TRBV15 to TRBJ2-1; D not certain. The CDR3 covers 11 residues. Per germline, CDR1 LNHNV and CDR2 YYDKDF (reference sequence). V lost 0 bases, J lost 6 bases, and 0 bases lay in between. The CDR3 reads CATSRDNEQFF. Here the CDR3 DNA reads TGTGCCACCAGCAGAGACAATGAGCAGTTCTTC.

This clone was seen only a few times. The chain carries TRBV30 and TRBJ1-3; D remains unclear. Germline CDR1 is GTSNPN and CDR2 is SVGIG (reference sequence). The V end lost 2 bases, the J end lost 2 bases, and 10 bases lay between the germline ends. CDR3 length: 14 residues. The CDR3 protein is CAWSRNLAGNTIYF. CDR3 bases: TGTGCCTGGAGTAGGAATCTCGCTGGAAACACCATATATTTT.

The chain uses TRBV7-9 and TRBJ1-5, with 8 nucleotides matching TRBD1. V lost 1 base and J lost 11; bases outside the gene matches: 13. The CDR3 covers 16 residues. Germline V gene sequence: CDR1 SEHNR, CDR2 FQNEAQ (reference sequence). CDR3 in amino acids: CASSLELGRGQSSQHF. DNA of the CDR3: TGTGCCAGCAGCTTAGAGCTCGGCAGGGGGCAATCGTCCCAGCATTTT.

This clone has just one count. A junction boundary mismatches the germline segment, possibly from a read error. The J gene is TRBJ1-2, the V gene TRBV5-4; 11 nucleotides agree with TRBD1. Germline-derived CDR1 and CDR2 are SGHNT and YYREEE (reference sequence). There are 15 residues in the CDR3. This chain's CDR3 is CASSSQGQGAYGYAF. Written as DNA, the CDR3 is TGTGCCAGCAGCTCCCAAGGACAGGGGGCATATGGCTACGCCTTC. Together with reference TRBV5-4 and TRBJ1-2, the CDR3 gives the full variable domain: ETGVTQSPTHLIKTRGQQVTLRCSSQSGHNTVSWYQQALGQGPQFIFQYYREEENGRGNFPPRFSGLQFPNYSSELNVNALELDDSALYLCASSSQGQGAYGYAFGSGTRLTVV.

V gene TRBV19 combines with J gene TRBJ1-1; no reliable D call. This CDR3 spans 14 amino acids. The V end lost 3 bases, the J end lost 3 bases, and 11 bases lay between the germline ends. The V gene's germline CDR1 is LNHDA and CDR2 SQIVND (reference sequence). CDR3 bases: TGTGCCAGTAGTATCGGCAGGTCATACACTGAAGCTTTCTTT. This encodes CASSIGRSYTEAFF.

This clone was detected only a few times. The CDR3 is CASSFLQGAIYEQFF. As DNA, the CDR3 is TGTGCCAGCAGTTTCCTACAGGGGGCTATATATGAGCAGTTCTTC. The rearrangement uses TRBV28 and TRBJ2-1; TRBD1 matches 9 bases. Losses at the gene ends were 3 bases for V and 8 bases for J; bases not matched to a gene: 8. From germline, CDR1 is MDHEN and CDR2 SYDVKM. The CDR3 covers 15 residues.

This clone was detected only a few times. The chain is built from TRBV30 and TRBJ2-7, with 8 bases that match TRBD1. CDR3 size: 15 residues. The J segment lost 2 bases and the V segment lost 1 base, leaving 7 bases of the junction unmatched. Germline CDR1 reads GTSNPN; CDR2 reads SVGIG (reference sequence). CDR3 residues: CAWSDRTGFAYEQYF. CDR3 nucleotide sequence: TGTGCCTGGAGTGATCGGACAGGGTTCGCCTACGAGCAGTACTTC.

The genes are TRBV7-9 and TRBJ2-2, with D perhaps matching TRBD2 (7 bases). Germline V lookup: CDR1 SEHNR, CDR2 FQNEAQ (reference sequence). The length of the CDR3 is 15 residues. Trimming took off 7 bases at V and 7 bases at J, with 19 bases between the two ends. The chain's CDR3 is CASTPGGLLVGELFF. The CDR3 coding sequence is TGTGCCAGCACCCCCGGGGGGCTACTCGTCGGGGAGCTGTTTTTT.

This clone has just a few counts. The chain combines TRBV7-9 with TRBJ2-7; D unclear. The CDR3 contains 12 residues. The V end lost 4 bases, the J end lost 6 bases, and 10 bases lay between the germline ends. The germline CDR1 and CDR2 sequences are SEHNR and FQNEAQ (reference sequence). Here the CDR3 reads CASSSARVEQYF. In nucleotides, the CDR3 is TGTGCCAGCAGCTCTGCCCGGGTCGAGCAGTACTTC.

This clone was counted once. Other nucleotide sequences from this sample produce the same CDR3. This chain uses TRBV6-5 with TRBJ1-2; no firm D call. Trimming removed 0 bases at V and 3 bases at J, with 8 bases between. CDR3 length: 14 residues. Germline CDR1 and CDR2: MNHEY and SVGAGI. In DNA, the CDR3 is TGTGCCAGCAGTTACTCCTTCCGAGACTATGGCTACACCTTC. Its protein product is CASSYSFRDYGYTF.

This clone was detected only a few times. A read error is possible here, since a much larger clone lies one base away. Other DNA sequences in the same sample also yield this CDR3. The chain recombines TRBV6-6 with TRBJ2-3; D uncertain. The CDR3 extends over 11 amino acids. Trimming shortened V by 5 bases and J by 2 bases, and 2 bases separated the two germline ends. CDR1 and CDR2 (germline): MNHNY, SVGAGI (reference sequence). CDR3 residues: CASSLTDTQYF. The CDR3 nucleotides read TGTGCCAGCAGTCTCACAGATACGCAGTATTTT.

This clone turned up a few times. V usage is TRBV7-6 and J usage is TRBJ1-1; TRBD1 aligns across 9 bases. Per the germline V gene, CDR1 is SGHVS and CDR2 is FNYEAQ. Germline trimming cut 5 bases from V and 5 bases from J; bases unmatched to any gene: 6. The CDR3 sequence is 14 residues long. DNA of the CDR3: TGTGCCAGCAGCACGACAGGGGGTCGGACTGAAGCTTTCTTT. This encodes CASSTTGGRTEAFF.

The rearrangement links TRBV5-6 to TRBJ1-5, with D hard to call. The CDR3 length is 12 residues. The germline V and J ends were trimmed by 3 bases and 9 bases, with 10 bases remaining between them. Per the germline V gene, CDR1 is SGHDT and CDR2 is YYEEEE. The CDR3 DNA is TGTGCCAGCAGCTACCGCCCGGGGCCCCAGCATTTT. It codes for CASSYRPGPQHF.

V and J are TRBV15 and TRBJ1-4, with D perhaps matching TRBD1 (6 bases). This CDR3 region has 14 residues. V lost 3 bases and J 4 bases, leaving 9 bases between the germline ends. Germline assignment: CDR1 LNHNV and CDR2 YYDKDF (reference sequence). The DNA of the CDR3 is TGTGCCACCAGCAGGGACAGTGATAATGAAAAACTGTTTTTT. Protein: CATSRDSDNEKLFF.

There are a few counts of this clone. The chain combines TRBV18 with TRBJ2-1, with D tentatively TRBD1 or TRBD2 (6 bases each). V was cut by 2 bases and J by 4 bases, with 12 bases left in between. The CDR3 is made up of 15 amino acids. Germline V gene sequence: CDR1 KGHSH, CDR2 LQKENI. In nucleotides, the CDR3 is TGTGCCAGCTCACCAGAGGGGGGACAATACAATGAGCAGTTCTTC. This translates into CASSPEGGQYNEQFF.

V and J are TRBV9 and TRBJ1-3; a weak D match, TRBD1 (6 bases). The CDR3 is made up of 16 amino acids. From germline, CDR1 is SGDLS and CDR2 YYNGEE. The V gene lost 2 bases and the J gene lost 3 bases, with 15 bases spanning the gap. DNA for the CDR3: TGTGCCAGCAGCGTCGAGGTGGGGGCGCTTGGAAACACCATATATTTT. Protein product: CASSVEVGALGNTIYF.

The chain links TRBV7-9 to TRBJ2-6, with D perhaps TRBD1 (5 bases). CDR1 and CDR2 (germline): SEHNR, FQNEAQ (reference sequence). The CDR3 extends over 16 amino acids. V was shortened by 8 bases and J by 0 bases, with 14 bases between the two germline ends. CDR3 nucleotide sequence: TGTGCCAGCGGGCAGGGTGCGATCTCTGGGGCCAACGTCCTGACTTTC. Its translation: CASGQGAISGANVLTF.

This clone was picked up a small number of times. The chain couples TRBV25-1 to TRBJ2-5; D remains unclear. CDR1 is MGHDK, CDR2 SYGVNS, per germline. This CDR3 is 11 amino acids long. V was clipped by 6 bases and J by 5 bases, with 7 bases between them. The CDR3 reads CASSLFETQYF. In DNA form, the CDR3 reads TGTGCCAGCAGCCTGTTCGAGACCCAGTACTTC.

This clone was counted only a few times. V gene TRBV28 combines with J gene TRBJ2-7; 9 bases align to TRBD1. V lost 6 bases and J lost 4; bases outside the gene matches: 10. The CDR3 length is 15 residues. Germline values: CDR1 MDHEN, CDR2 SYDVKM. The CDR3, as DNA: TGTGCCAGCAGCACCACCGGGACAGGGACTTACGAGCAGTACTTC. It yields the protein CASSTTGTGTYEQYF.

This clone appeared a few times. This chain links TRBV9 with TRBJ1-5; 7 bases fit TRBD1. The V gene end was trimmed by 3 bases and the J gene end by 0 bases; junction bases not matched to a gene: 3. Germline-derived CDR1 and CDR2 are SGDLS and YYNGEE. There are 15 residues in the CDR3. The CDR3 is CASSEGQSSNQPQHF. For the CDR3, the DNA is TGTGCCAGCAGCGAGGGACAGTCTAGCAATCAGCCCCAGCATTTT.

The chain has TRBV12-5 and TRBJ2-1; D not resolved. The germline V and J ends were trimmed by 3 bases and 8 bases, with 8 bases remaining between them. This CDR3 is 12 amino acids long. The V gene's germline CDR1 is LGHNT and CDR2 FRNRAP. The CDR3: CASGLAKDEQFF. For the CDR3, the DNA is TGTGCTAGTGGTTTAGCTAAGGATGAGCAGTTCTTC.

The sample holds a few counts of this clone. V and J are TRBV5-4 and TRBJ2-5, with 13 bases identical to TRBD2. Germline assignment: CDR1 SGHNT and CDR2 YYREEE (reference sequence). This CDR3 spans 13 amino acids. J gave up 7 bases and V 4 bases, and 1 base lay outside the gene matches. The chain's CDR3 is CASSRTSGGTQYF. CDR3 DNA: TGTGCCAGCAGCCGGACTAGCGGGGGGACCCAGTACTTC.

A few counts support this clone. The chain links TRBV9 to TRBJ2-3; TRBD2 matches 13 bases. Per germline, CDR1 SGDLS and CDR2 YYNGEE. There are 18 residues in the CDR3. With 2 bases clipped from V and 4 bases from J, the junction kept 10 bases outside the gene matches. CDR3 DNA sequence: TGTGCCAGCAGCGTTCGGACTAGCGGGGGAACTTTCGCAGATACGCAGTATTTT. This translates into CASSVRTSGGTFADTQYF. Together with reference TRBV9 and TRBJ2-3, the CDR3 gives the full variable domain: DSGVTQTPKHLITATGQRVTLRCSPRSGDLSVYWYQQSLDQGLQFLIQYYNGEERAKGNILERFSAQQFPDLHSELNLSSLELGDSALYFCASSVRTSGGTFADTQYFGPGTRLTVL.

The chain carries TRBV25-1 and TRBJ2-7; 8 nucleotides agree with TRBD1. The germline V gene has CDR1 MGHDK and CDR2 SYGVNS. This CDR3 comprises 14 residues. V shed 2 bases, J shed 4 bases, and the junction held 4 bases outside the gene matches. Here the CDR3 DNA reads TGTGCCAGCAGTGAAGGACAGGGAGTTTACGAGCAGTACTTC. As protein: CASSEGQGVYEQYF.

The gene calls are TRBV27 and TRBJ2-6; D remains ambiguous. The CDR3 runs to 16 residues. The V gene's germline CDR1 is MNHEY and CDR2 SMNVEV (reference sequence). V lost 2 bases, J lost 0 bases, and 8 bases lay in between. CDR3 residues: CASSLEPPSGANVLTF. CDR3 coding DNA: TGTGCCAGCAGTTTAGAACCTCCCTCTGGGGCCAACGTCCTGACTTTC.

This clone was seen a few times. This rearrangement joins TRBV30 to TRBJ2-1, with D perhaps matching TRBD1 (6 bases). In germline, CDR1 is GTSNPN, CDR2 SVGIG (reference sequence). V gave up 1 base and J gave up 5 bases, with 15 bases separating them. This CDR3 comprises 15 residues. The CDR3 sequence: CAWSDGQSYDNEQFF. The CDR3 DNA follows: TGTGCCTGGAGTGACGGACAGAGCTACGACAATGAGCAGTTCTTC.

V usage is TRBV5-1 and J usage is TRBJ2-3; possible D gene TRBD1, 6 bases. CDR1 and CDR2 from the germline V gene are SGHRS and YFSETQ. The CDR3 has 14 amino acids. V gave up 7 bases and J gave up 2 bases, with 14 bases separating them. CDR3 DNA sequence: TGCGCCAGCCGCCTTACAGGGTACACAGATACGCAGTATTTT. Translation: CASRLTGYTDTQYF.